This T cell receptor beta chain is from a study of cytomegalovirus exposure and HLA in healthy donors. Study-wide points: Researchers catalogued about 150 TCR beta chains as cytomegalovirus-associated. The authors later linked a missense DCLRE1C variant to TCR beta V- and J-gene trimming. Analyzed later, most CMV-associated TCR beta chains appeared HLA-restricted. Some segments of the V type, notably TRBV6-2 and TRBV6-3, were excluded as indistinguishable.

As concerns this clone: Its specificity is not known.

PCR employed 60 Vbeta and 13 Jbeta primers. Profiling relied on immunoSEQ multiplex PCR, and the TCRdb table lists in-frame clones only, not all of them. The profile shows around 140,000 clones, roughly 78% of them singletons. In germline, CDR1 is MNHEY, CDR2 SVGAGI. The CDR3 runs to 15 residues. The V gene lost 2 bases and the J gene lost 1 base, with 10 bases spanning the gap. Sequenced input: PBMCs. This sequence was found in a middle-aged man in good health and CMV-seropositive. The chain links TRBV6-5 to TRBJ2-3; a weak D match, TRBD2 (5 bases). The CDR3: CASSYRGIGTDTQYF. The CDR3 coding sequence is TGTGCCAGCAGTTACCGGGGAATCGGCACAGATACGCAGTATTTT.